These 3 T cell receptor beta chains share one sample of origin, sequenced in a study of CD8+CD57+ T cells in acquired aplastic anemia. CD8+CD57+ cell expansion had been shown by flow cytometry in patients chosen for sequencing. TCR beta VDJ and CDR3 were profiled, and genomic DNA was the template. TCRdb processed the reads anew with MiXCR; each CDR3 protein has one entry. The data contain around 500,000 distinct CDR3 sequences, roughly a third of them singletons. The sample taken for sequencing was sorted CD4+, CD8+, or CD8+CD57+ T cells (not recorded which) from PBMCs. The receptors originated from a human donor with aplastic anemia.

J is TRBJ1-2 and V is TRBV29-1, with 9 bases matching TRBD1. Germline lookup yields CDR1 SQVTM and CDR2 ANQGSEA. The CDR3 has 14 amino acids. The J segment lost 5 bases and the V segment lost 8 bases, leaving 12 bases of the junction unmatched. The CDR3 region is CSTWDRVGDYGYTF. The DNA of the CDR3 is TGCAGCACATGGGACAGGGTGGGTGATTATGGCTACACCTTC.

This clonotype has at least ten counts. The V call is TRBV7-8, the J call TRBJ2-7, with 7 positions matching TRBD1. V was clipped by 3 bases and J by 5 bases; unmatched bases: 7. This CDR3 contains 14 residues. The germline V gene has CDR1 SGHVS and CDR2 FQNEAQ. The CDR3 sequence: CASSFRQGIDEQYF. The CDR3 DNA reads as TGTGCCAGCAGCTTCAGACAGGGTATCGACGAGCAGTACTTC.

This clonotype was picked up many times. The chain uses TRBV20-1 and TRBJ2-7; possibly TRBD2 for D (5 bases). Germline V gene lookup returns CDR1 DFQATT and CDR2 SNEGSKA (reference sequence). This CDR3 has 11 residues. CDR3 nucleotides: TGCAGCGCGGTGAGGGACTACGAGCAGTACTTC. This codes for CSAVRDYEQYF.